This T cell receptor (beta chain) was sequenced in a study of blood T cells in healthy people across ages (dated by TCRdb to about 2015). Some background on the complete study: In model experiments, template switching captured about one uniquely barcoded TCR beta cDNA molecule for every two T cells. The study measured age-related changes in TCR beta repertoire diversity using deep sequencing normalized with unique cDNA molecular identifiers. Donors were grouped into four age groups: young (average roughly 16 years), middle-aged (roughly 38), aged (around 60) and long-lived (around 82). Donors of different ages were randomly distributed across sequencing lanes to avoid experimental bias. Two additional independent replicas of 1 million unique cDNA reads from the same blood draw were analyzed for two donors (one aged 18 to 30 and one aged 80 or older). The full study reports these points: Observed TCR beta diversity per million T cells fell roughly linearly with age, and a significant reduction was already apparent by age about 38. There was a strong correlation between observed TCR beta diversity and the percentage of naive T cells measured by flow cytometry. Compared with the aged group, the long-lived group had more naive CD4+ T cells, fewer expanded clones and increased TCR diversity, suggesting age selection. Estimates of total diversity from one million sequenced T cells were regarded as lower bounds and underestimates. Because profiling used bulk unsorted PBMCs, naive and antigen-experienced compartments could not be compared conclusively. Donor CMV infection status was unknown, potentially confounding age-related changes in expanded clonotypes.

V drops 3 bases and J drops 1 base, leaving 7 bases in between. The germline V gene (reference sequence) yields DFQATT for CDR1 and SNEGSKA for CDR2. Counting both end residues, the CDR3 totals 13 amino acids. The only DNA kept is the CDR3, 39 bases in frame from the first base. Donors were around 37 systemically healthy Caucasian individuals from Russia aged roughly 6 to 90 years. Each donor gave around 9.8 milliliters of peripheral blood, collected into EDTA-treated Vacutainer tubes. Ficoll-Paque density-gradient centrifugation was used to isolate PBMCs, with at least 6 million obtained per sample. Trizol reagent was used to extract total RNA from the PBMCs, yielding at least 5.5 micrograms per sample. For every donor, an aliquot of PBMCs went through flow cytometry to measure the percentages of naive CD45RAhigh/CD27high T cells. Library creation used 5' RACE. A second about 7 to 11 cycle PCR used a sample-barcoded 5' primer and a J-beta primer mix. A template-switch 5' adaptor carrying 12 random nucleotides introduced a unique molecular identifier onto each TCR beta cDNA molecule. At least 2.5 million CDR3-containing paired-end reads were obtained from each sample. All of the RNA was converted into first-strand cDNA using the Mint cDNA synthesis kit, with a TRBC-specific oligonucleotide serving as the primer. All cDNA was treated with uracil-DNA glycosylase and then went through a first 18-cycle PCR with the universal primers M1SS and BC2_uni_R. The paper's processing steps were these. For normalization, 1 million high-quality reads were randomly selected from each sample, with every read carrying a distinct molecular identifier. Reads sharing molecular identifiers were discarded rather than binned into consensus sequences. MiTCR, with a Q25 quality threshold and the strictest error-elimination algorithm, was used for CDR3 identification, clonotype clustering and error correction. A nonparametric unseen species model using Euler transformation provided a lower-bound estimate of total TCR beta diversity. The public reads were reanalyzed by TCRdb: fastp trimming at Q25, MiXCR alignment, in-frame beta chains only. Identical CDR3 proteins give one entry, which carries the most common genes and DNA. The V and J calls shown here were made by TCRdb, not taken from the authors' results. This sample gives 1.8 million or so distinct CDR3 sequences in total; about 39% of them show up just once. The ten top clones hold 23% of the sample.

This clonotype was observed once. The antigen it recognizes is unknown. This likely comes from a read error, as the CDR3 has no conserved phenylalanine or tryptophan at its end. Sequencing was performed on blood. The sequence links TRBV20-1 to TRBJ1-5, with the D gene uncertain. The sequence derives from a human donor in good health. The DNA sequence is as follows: TGCAGTGCTAGGGCGGGCAGCAATCAGCCCCAGCATGTT. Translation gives CSARAGSNQPQHV.